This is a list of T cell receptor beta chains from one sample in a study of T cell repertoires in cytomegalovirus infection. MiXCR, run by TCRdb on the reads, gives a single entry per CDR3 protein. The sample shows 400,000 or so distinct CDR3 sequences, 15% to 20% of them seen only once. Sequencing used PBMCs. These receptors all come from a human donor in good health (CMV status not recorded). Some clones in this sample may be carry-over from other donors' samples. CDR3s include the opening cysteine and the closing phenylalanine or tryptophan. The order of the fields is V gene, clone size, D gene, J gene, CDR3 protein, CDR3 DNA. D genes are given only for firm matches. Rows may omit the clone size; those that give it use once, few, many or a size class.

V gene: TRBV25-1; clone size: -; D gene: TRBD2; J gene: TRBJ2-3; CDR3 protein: CASSEYNSAGATDTQYF; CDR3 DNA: TGTGCCAGCAGTGAATACAATAGTGCGGGAGCTACGGATACGCAGTATTTT
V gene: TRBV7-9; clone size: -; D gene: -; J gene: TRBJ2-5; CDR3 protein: CASSGGVPGPPYF; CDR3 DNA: TGTGCCAGCAGTGGAGGGGTCCCAGGCCCGCCGTACTTC
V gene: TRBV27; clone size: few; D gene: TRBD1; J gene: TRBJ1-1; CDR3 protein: CASKLVGGQGRPEAFF; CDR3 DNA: TGTGCCAGCAAACTGGTGGGGGGACAGGGAAGGCCTGAAGCTTTCTTT
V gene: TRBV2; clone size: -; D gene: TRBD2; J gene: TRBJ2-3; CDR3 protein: CAISGGAGDTQYF; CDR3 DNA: TGTGCCATCAGCGGGGGGGCTGGTGATACGCAGTATTTT
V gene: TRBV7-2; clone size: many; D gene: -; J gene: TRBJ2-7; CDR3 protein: CASSLWTGREQYF; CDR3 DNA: TGTGCCAGCAGCTTGTGGACGGGGCGCGAGCAGTACTTC
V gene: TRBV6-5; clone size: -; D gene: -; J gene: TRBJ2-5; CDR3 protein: CASSYKAVTVETQYF; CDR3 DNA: TGTGCCAGCAGTTACAAGGCCGTAACCGTGGAGACCCAGTACTTC
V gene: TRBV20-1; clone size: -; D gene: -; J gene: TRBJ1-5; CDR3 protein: CSAQTGGSTQPQHF; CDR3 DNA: TGCAGTGCTCAGACAGGCGGCTCGACTCAGCCCCAGCATTTT
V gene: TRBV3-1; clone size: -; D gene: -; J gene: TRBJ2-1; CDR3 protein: CASSRSTSTSNEQFF; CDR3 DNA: TGTGCCAGCAGTCGCTCGACTAGTACAAGCAATGAGCAGTTCTTC
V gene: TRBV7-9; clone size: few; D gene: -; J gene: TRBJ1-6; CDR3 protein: CAGAVGSNNSPLHF; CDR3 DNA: TGTGCCGGGGCAGTGGGGTCAAATAATTCACCCCTCCACTTT
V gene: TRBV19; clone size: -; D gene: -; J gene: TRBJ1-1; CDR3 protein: CASSPQLLGNTEAFF; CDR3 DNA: TGTGCCAGTAGTCCCCAGTTATTGGGGAACACTGAAGCTTTCTTT
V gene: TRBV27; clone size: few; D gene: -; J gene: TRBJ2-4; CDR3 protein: CASNSVQSGGPKNIQYF; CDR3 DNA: TGTGCCAGCAACTCAGTCCAATCCGGGGGGCCCAAAAACATTCAGTACTTC
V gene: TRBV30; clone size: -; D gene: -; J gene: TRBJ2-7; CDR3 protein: CAGAGMNEQYF; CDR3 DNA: TGTGCCGGGGCCGGGATGAACGAGCAGTACTTC
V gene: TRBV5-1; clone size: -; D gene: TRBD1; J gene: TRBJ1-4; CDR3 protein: CASSHTLGQGDEKLFF; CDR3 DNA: TGCGCCAGCAGCCACACCCTCGGACAGGGGGATGAAAAACTGTTTTTT
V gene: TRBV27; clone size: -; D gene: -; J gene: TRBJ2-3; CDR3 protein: CASSPRTGRRQYF; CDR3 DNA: TGTGCCAGCAGTCCACGAACTGGCCGCCGGCAGTATTTT
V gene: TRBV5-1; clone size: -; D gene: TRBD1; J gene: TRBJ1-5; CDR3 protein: CASSSGQGERPQHF; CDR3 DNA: TGCGCCAGCAGCTCCGGACAGGGGGAGAGGCCCCAGCATTTT
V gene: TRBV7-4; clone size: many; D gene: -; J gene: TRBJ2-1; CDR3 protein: CASSLSLGVDEQFF; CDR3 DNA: TGTGCCAGCAGCTTATCATTGGGAGTGGATGAGCAGTTCTTC
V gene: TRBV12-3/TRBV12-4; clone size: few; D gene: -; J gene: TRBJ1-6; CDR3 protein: CASSSTGTSYSPLHF; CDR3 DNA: TGTGCCAGCAGTTCAACCGGGACGTCTTATTCACCCCTCCACTTT
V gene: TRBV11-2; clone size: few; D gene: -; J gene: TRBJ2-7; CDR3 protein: CASSLGDSNSYEQYF; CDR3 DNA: TGTGCCAGCAGCTTGGGGGACTCGAACTCCTACGAGCAGTACTTC
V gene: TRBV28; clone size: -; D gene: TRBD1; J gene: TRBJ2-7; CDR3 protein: CASRLQGIRYEQYF; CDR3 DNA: TGTGCCAGCAGGCTACAGGGGATACGGTACGAGCAGTACTTC
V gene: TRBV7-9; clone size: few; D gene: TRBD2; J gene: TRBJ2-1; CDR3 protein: CATPLGTSGESSYNEQFF; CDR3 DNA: TGTGCCACTCCTCTTGGGACTAGCGGGGAAAGCTCCTACAATGAGCAGTTCTTC
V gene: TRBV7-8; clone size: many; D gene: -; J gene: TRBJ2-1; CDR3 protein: CASSLGVGEQFF; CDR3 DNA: TGTGCCAGCAGCTTAGGGGTGGGTGAGCAGTTCTTC
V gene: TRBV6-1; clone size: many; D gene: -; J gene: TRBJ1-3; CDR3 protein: CASSRRETGNTIYF; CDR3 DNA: TGTGCCAGCAGTCGTAGGGAGACTGGAAACACCATATATTTT
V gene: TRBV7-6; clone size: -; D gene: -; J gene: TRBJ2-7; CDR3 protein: CASSQGHITYEQYF; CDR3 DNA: TGTGCCAGCAGCCAAGGACACATTACCTACGAGCAGTACTTC
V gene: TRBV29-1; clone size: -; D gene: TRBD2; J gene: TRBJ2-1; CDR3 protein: CSVDLRAGVQHEQFF; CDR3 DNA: TGCAGCGTTGATCTTAGAGCGGGAGTTCAACATGAGCAGTTCTTC
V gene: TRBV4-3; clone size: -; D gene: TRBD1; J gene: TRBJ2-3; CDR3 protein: CASSPHRGRGDTQYF; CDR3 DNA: TGCGCCAGCAGCCCTCACAGGGGGCGAGGGGATACGCAGTATTTT
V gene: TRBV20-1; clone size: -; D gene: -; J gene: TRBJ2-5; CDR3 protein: CSLRTVETQYF; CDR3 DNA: TGCAGTCTTAGGACGGTAGAGACCCAGTACTTC
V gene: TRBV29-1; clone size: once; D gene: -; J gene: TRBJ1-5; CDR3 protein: CSVGNGGNQPQHF; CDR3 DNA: TGCAGCGTTGGGAACGGGGGAAATCAGCCCCAGCATTTT
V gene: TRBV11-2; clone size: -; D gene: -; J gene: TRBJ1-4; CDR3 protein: CASSLNTNEKLFF; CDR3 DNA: TGTGCCAGCAGCCTCAATACGAATGAAAAACTGTTTTTT
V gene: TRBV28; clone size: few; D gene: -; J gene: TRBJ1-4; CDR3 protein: CASSRYRANSEKLFF; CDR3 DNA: TGTGCCAGCAGTCGATACAGGGCGAATTCGGAAAAACTGTTTTTT
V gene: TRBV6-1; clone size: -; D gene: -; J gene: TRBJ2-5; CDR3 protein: CASSPARTGLKTQYF; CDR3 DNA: TGTGCCAGCAGCCCCGCACGCACCGGACTGAAGACCCAGTACTTC
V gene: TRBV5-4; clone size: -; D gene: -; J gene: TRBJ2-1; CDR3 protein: CASSSSSLYYNEQFF; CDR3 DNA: TGTGCCAGCAGCTCTAGCTCCCTCTACTACAATGAGCAGTTCTTC
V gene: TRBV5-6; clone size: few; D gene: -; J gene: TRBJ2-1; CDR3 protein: CASTSTWGNEQFF; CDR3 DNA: TGTGCCAGCACCTCAACCTGGGGTAATGAGCAGTTCTTC
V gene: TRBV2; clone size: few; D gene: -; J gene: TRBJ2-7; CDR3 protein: CASNLGGASLEQYF; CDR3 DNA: TGTGCCAGCAATCTCGGAGGGGCCTCCCTCGAGCAGTACTTC
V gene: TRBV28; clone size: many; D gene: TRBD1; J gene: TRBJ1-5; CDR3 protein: CASFSQTGGVFGSNQPQHF; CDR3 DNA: TGTGCCAGCTTTAGCCAGACAGGGGGCGTTTTCGGGAGCAATCAGCCCCAGCATTTT
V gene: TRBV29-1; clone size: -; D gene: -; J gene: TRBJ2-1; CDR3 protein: CSVEDRPGLYNEQFF; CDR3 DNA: TGCAGCGTTGAAGATCGTCCAGGCCTTTACAATGAGCAGTTCTTC
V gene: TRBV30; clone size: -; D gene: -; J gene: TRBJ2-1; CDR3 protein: CAWSVPATDNEQFF; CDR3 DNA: TGTGCCTGGAGTGTACCTGCGACAGACAATGAGCAGTTCTTC
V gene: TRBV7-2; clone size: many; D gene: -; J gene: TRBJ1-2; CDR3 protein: CASTIQGGGYTF; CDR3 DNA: TGTGCCAGCACCATACAGGGAGGCGGCTACACCTTC
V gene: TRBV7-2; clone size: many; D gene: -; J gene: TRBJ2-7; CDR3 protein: CASSFQSLAAPYEQYF; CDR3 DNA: TGTGCCAGCAGCTTCCAAAGTTTGGCGGCCCCCTACGAGCAGTACTTC
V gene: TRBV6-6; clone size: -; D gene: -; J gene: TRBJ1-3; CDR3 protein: CANSYPMGQRSGNTIYF; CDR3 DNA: TGTGCCAACAGTTACCCTATGGGACAACGCTCTGGAAACACCATATATTTT
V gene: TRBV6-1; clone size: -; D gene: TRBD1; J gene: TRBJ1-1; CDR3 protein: CASSTGQGLHTEAFF; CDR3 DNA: TGTGCCAGCAGTACTGGACAGGGTTTGCACACTGAAGCTTTCTTT
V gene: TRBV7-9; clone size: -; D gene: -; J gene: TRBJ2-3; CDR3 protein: CASTPLGGPSLTDTQYF; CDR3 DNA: TGTGCCAGCACCCCCCTGGGGGGGCCTTCTCTCACAGATACGCAGTATTTT
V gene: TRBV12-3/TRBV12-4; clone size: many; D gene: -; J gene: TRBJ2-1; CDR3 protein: CASSSWVNEQFF; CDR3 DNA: TGTGCCAGCAGCTCCTGGGTCAATGAGCAGTTCTTC
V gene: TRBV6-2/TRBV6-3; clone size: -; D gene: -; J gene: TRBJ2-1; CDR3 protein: CASSDRGDYNEQFF; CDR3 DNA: TGTGCCAGCAGTGACCGGGGTGACTACAATGAGCAGTTCTTC
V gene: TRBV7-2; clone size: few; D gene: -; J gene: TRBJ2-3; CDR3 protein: CASSLSGGASDTQYF; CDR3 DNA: TGTGCCAGCAGCTTAAGTGGGGGGGCCTCAGATACGCAGTATTTT
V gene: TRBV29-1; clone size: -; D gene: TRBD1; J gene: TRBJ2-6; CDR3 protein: CSVVGQEHSGANVLTF; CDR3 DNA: TGCAGCGTTGTCGGACAGGAACACTCTGGGGCCAACGTCCTGACTTTC
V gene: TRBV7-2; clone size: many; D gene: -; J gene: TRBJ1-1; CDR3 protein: CASSLGGTTEAFF; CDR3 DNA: TGTGCCAGCAGCTTAGGGGGTACCACTGAAGCTTTCTTT
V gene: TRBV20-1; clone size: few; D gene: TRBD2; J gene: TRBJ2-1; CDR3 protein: CSARDGQRGGNEQFF; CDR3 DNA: TGCAGTGCTAGAGATGGGCAGCGGGGGGGCAATGAGCAGTTCTTC
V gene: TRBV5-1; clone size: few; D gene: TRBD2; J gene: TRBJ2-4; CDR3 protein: CASSPRGGAAKNIQYF; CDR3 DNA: TGCGCCAGCAGCCCGCGGGGGGGGGCCGCCAAAAACATTCAGTACTTC
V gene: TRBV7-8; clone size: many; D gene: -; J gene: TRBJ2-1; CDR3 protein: CASSPTSYNEQFF; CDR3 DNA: TGTGCCAGCAGTCCGACTAGCTACAATGAGCAGTTCTTC
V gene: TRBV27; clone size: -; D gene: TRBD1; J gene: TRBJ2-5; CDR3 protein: CASSLRGQAAETQYF; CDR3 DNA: TGTGCCAGCAGTTTGCGGGGACAGGCGGCAGAGACCCAGTACTTC
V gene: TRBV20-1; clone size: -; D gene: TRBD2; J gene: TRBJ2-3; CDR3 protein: CRPLAGLTDTQYF; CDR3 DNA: TGCAGGCCTCTAGCGGGATTAACAGATACGCAGTATTTT
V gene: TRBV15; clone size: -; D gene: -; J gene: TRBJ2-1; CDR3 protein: CATSEGTSNAYNEQFF; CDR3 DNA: TGTGCCACCAGCGAAGGAACTAGCAATGCCTACAATGAGCAGTTCTTC
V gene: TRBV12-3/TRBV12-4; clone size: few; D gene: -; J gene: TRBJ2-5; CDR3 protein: CASSSSLDSQETQYF; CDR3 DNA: TGTGCCAGCAGTTCCTCCTTAGACAGCCAAGAGACCCAGTACTTC
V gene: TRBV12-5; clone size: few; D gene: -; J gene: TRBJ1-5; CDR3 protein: CASGLALAQAWGDNQPQHF; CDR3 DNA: TGTGCTAGTGGTTTGGCCCTCGCCCAGGCTTGGGGGGACAATCAGCCCCAGCATTTT